The rows below give T cell receptor beta chains drawn from one sample of a study of T cells in Graves' hyperthyroidism and ophthalmopathy. One entry per CDR3 protein results from TCRdb running MiXCR on the multiplex PCR reads. The table shows over 650,000 distinct CDR3 sequences, with about a sixth occurring only once. Sequencing was carried out using blood. These receptors were collected from a man aged 18 to 30 with Graves' hyperthyroidism. The CDR3 runs from the conserved cysteine through the conserved F or W. Each record gives: J gene, clone size, V gene, D gene, CDR3 DNA, CDR3 protein. A D gene is named only where the DNA matches it firmly. Size values are once, few and many counts, or a class for expanded clones, and some rows have none.

>TRBJ2-3|many|TRBV3-1|TRBD1
TGTGCCAGCAGCCAAGCCGGGACAGGGTTTGACGCGCAGTATTTT
CASSQAGTGFDAQYF
>TRBJ2-1|many|TRBV29-1|TRBD1
TGCAGCGTTGACGCGGGACAGGTAAACAATGAGCAGTTCTTC
CSVDAGQVNNEQFF
>TRBJ2-5|many|TRBV30|NA
TGTGCCTGGAGCCTATCAGGGACCGAGACCCAGTACTTC
CAWSLSGTETQYF
>TRBJ2-1|NA|TRBV3-1|NA
TGTGCCAGCAGCCAAGATAAGTCGGGTTATGAGCAGTTCTTC
CASSQDKSGYEQFF
>TRBJ1-2|many|TRBV20-1|NA
TGCAGTGCTAGAGATCGGCAGAACTATGGCTACACCTTC
CSARDRQNYGYTF
>TRBJ1-1|few|TRBV19|NA
TGTGCCAGTAGTCACGGATGGAACACTGAAGCTTTCTTT
CASSHGWNTEAFF
>TRBJ1-5|NA|TRBV10-3|NA
TGTGCCATCAGTGAGGACGGGATCTGGGGACAGCCCCAGCATTTT
CAISEDGIWGQPQHF
>TRBJ1-3|NA|TRBV24-1|TRBD1
TGTGCCACCAGTCCAGGGGGCGCCGGAAACACCATATATTTT
CATSPGGAGNTIYF
>TRBJ2-2|few|TRBV27|NA
TGTGCCAGCAGTTTATCCAGGGAGAACACCGGGGAGCTGTTTTTT
CASSLSRENTGELFF
>TRBJ2-5|many|TRBV12-3/TRBV12-4|NA
TGTGCCAGCAGATTAGGACAGGCGCGGGGGACCCAGTACTTC
CASRLGQARGTQYF
>TRBJ2-3|NA|TRBV27|NA
TGTGCCAGCAGTCCCGACGGCAGGCCGACCCCCACAGATACGCAGTATTTT
CASSPDGRPTPTDTQYF
>TRBJ2-7|many|TRBV6-2/TRBV6-3|TRBD2
TGTGCCAGCGCCGGACTAGCGGGACCGTACGAGCAGTACTTC
CASAGLAGPYEQYF
>TRBJ2-1|NA|TRBV7-9|NA
TGTGCCAGCAGCCCAATTCACTCGGTCCACTACTACAATGAGCAGTTCTTC
CASSPIHSVHYYNEQFF
>TRBJ1-1|NA|TRBV29-1|TRBD1
TGCAGCGCCGGACAGGGTGGCCCTGAAGCTTTCTTT
CSAGQGGPEAFF
>TRBJ2-7|once|TRBV13|NA
TGTGCCAGCAGCCACAGGGCAGGGAACTACGAGCAGTACTTC
CASSHRAGNYEQYF
>TRBJ2-2|once|TRBV29-1|TRBD2
TGCAGCGCTGAAACCAGACTAGCGGGAGGGGACACCGGGGAGCTGTTTTTT
CSAETRLAGGDTGELFF
>TRBJ2-7|many|TRBV27|NA
TGTGCCAGCAGTTTGCGACGGGTCGAGCAGTACTTC
CASSLRRVEQYF
>TRBJ1-1|NA|TRBV13|TRBD1
TGTGCCAGCAGACGCGACAGGGCGAACACTGAAGCTGTCTTT
CASRRDRANTEAVF
>TRBJ2-6|NA|TRBV4-2|TRBD1
TGTGCCAGCAGCCAAGATGGGCAGGGGGCGGGAACCGGGGCCAACGTCCTGACTTTC
CASSQDGQGAGTGANVLTF
>TRBJ2-7|few|TRBV7-3|NA
TGTGCCAGCAGCTTAAATATGAATTACGAGCAGTACTTC
CASSLNMNYEQYF
>TRBJ1-1|NA|TRBV7-9|TRBD1
TGTGCCAGCAGCCACACAGGGGGTGGCACTGAAGCTTTCTTT
CASSHTGGGTEAFF
>TRBJ2-1|many|TRBV5-1|NA
TGCGCCAGCAGCTCCTTTCCGGTGAGGGTGGATGAGCAGTTCTTC
CASSSFPVRVDEQFF
>TRBJ1-2|NA|TRBV11-2|NA
TGTGCCAGCAGCTTAGAAGGGCAGGGGAAGGACGGCTACACCTTC
CASSLEGQGKDGYTF
>TRBJ2-7|many|TRBV6-2/TRBV6-3|NA
TGTGCCAGCAGTTGGGGCGGCATCTACGAGCAGTACTTC
CASSWGGIYEQYF
>TRBJ2-1|many|TRBV6-2/TRBV6-3|TRBD2
TGTGCCAGCAGTTTCACCAGAGCGGGAGCCTACAATGAGCAGTTCTTC
CASSFTRAGAYNEQFF
>TRBJ1-4|many|TRBV28|TRBD1
TGTGCCAGCAGTTTACGGACAGGGAATGAAAAACTGTTTTTT
CASSLRTGNEKLFF
>TRBJ1-1|many|TRBV28|NA
TGTGCCAGCAGTCGGCCGCTCAACACTGAAGCTTTCTTT
CASSRPLNTEAFF
>TRBJ1-2|many|TRBV12-3/TRBV12-4|NA
TGTGCCAGCAGTTTAGGGGCAGTCCTCGGGTATGGCTACACCTTC
CASSLGAVLGYGYTF
>TRBJ1-2|NA|TRBV6-5|NA
TGTGCCAGCAGTCTCGACAGAGATTATAACTATGGCTACACCTTC
CASSLDRDYNYGYTF
>TRBJ2-3|few|TRBV12-3/TRBV12-4|NA
TGTGCCAGCAGTTTTGACGGATTCACAGATACGCAGTATTTT
CASSFDGFTDTQYF
>TRBJ1-1|NA|TRBV6-1|NA
TGTGCCAGCAGTCTATTTACAGGGTTAGGGAACACTGAAGCTTTCTTT
CASSLFTGLGNTEAFF
>TRBJ1-1|NA|TRBV2|NA
TGTGCCAGCGTCTATGGGAGTTTTCGGGCTTTCTTT
CASVYGSFRAFF
>TRBJ2-1|many|TRBV11-2|TRBD2
TGTGCCAGCAGCATTAGCGGGAGCTACAATGAGCAGTTCTTC
CASSISGSYNEQFF
>TRBJ2-7|many|TRBV3-1|NA
TGTGCCAGCAGCCACAGGGACTCGGGTACCTACGAGCAGTACTTC
CASSHRDSGTYEQYF
>TRBJ2-1|few|TRBV5-5|TRBD1
TGTGCCAGCAGCACGCCGGGACAGGTTAGCTCCTACAATGAGCAGTTCTTC
CASSTPGQVSSYNEQFF
>TRBJ2-7|NA|TRBV7-9|NA
TGTGCCAGCAGCTTATGGGGCCGAGAAAGGGGCGATAAATGGGAGCAGTACTTC
CASSLWGRERGDKWEQYF
>TRBJ2-1|many|TRBV7-2|TRBD1
TGTGCCAGCAGCCCTAGGGACAGGGGGGATAATGAGCAGTTCTTC
CASSPRDRGDNEQFF
>TRBJ2-5|NA|TRBV5-8|TRBD2
TGTGCCAGCAGCTTGGCGCTAGCGGGATCAGAGACCCAGTACTTC
CASSLALAGSETQYF
>TRBJ2-5|few|TRBV12-3/TRBV12-4|TRBD2
TGTGCCAGCAGTTTAGCCTTAGCGGGAGGGCCGGAGACCCAGTACTTC
CASSLALAGGPETQYF
>TRBJ2-1|NA|TRBV20-1|NA
TGCAGTGCTAGGCCTAGCCTCAATGAGCAGTTCTTC
CSARPSLNEQFF
>TRBJ1-1|many|TRBV27|NA
TGTGCCAGCAGTTTATTTGGGCAGTTGAACACTGAAGCTTTCTTT
CASSLFGQLNTEAFF
>TRBJ2-1|few|TRBV19|NA
TGTGCCAGTAGTATTCGGGGACTGTCGACTGGCACTGAGCAGTTCTTC
CASSIRGLSTGTEQFF
>TRBJ2-4|few|TRBV20-1|TRBD2
TGCAGTGCCCGGACTAGCGGTGCCAAAAACATTCAGTACTTC
CSARTSGAKNIQYF
>TRBJ2-7|many|TRBV4-1|TRBD2
TGCGCCAGCAGCCCTCGTCTAGCGGGAGGGATCTACGAGCAGTACTTC
CASSPRLAGGIYEQYF
>TRBJ1-5|NA|TRBV20-1|NA
TGCAGTGCTACGGACAGCCGCAGGGGCTTGGCTCAGCCCCAGCATTTT
CSATDSRRGLAQPQHF
>TRBJ2-5|NA|TRBV29-1|TRBD1
TGCAGCGCCGGACAGGGGCAAGAGACCCAGTACTTC
CSAGQGQETQYF
>TRBJ2-3|many|TRBV24-1|NA
TGTGCCACCAGTGATACCACCGGGGCAGGAGATACGCAGTATTTT
CATSDTTGAGDTQYF
>TRBJ1-5|few|TRBV4-1|NA
TGCGCCAGCAGCCAAGGAGGGCGACTCCTACGCGGCAATCAGCCCCAGCATTTT
CASSQGGRLLRGNQPQHF
>TRBJ1-5|NA|TRBV6-1|NA
TGTGCCAGCAGTGAACGGCTGGGCTCGGCTAGCAATCAGCCCCAGCATTTT
CASSERLGSASNQPQHF
>TRBJ2-2|NA|TRBV11-1|NA
TGTGCCAGCAGTCACAGGGTTTCCGGGGAGCTGTTTTTT
CASSHRVSGELFF
>TRBJ1-2|NA|TRBV29-1|NA
TGCAGCGTTGAAGGCAATAACTATGGCTACACCTTC
CSVEGNNYGYTF
>TRBJ2-4|NA|TRBV6-1|NA
TGTGCCAGCCTGGGACTAGCCAAAAACATTCAGTACTTC
CASLGLAKNIQYF
>TRBJ1-2|NA|TRBV5-6|NA
TGTGCCAGCAGCTTAGCTCGCCTAGATGGCTACACCTTC
CASSLARLDGYTF
>TRBJ2-3|NA|TRBV6-1|NA
TGTGCCAGCAGCTCGAGCGGGTATAGGGCAGATACGCAGTATTTT
CASSSSGYRADTQYF
>TRBJ2-3|many|TRBV20-1|TRBD2
TGCAGTGCTAGAGGTCAGCGGGAGGGCCCAGATACGCAGTATTTT
CSARGQREGPDTQYF
>TRBJ2-5|many|TRBV6-2/TRBV6-3|NA
TGTGCCAGCAGTTACAACCAAGAGACCCAGTACTTC
CASSYNQETQYF
>TRBJ1-5|NA|TRBV7-9|TRBD1
TGTGCCAGCAGCTCCCCGGACAGGGACGGTGGGGGCAATCAGCCCCAGCATTTT
CASSSPDRDGGGNQPQHF
>TRBJ2-2|few|TRBV20-1|TRBD2
TGCAGTGCTCAGACTAGCGGGAACACCGGGGAGCTGTTTTTT
CSAQTSGNTGELFF
>TRBJ2-7|many|TRBV20-1|NA
TGCAGTGCTAGAAGGAGGGGAGATGCTGAGCAGTACTTC
CSARRRGDAEQYF